This note documents a single T cell receptor beta chain sequence. Antigen specificity is unknown. A junction boundary mismatches the germline segment, possibly from a read error. CDR3 length: 11 amino acids. CDR1 and CDR2 from the germline V gene are MNHNS and SASEGT. The PCR made use of 60 Vbeta and 13 Jbeta primers. Source study methods: The authors later counted 70 million to 85 million unique TCR beta chains, approximately 12 million of them shared. Data came from immunoSEQ multiplex PCR; TCRdb stores just in-frame clones and leaves some out. The V and J calls and the clone size are those of that table, but D and trimming were determined from the DNA. There are roughly 150,000 clones in the sample; 60% to 80% occur only once, and less than 2% lies in the top ten. This record comes from a study of cytomegalovirus exposure and HLA in healthy donors. General study points: Productive status was seen about 87% or about 30% of the time for most TCR beta V segments in an earlier analysis. Information on immune exposure was restricted to one variable (CMV serostatus). Accurate prediction of HLA-A and HLA-B alleles (for most subjects) was reportedly achieved from TCR beta sequences.

This receptor was taken from a woman aged 25 to 45 in good health and CMV-seronegative. The sequencing input was PBMCs. The chain joins TRBV6-1 to TRBJ1-2; 9 positions agree with TRBD1. The CDR3 nucleotides are TGTGCCAGCAGTGTTCCGGGACAGGGAGGCTTC. The encoded protein is CASSVPGQGGF.